This passage covers 29 T cell receptor beta chains from one sample sequenced in a study of T cells after yellow fever vaccination. TCRdb reanalysed the 5' RACE reads using MiXCR and keeps one entry per CDR3 protein. Among 300,000 to 400,000 distinct CDR3 sequences listed, approximately 12% were seen once. This material consisted of CD4+ T cells sorted from PBMCs, taken 15 days after the yellow fever booster vaccination. The origin of the receptors is a man between 18 and 35 years old who received the YFV17D yellow fever vaccine.

This clonotype was detected ten times or more. The V and J genes are TRBV5-1 and TRBJ1-1; D unclear. The CDR3 runs 14 residues. Per germline, CDR1 SGHRS and CDR2 YFSETQ. V was pared by 4 bases and J by 0 bases, with 10 bases between. The DNA of the CDR3 is TGCGCCAGCAGCCGCAACGGGGTGAACACTGAAGCTTTCTTT. As protein: CASSRNGVNTEAFF.

This clonotype was counted a few times. V and J are TRBV18 and TRBJ1-3; D is ambiguous. The CDR3 sequence is 15 residues long. CDR1 is KGHSH, CDR2 LQKENI, per germline. Between the trimmed V and J ends, which lost 6 bases and 0 bases, there was a span of 12 bases. CDR3 DNA sequence: TGTGCCAGCTCGACGCCGCCGGGCTCTGGAAACACCATATATTTT. Its translation: CASSTPPGSGNTIYF.

The chain is built from TRBV5-4 and TRBJ1-2; D uncertain. The V end was cut by 6 bases, the J end by 2 bases, with 20 bases between. The CDR3 length is 16 residues. The germline V gene has CDR1 SGHNT and CDR2 YYREEE (reference sequence). CDR3 coding DNA: TGTGCCAGCAAGCTTGGAGGTTCAGACAAGAACTATGGCTACACCTTC. Its protein product is CASKLGGSDKNYGYTF.

This clonotype has at least ten counts. This sequence joins TRBV4-1 and TRBJ2-1, with 9 bases aligning to TRBD1. Trimming removed 4 bases from V and 12 bases from J; junction bases left unmatched: 4. Germline V CDR1 and CDR2: MGHRA, YSYEKL. This CDR3 has 12 amino acids. CDR3 sequence: CASSPGQGGQFF. In nucleotides, the CDR3 is TGCGCCAGCAGCCCGGGACAGGGAGGGCAGTTCTTC.

This clonotype showed up just once. CDR3 amino acids: CASSLAGSGLVQYV. CDR3 bases: TGTGCCAGCAGCTTAGCGGGGTCCGGCTTGGTGCAGTACGTC. The chain has TRBV11-2 and TRBJ2-7, with a tentative D call TRBD2 (5 bases). Trimming cost V 1 base and J 9 bases, with 16 bases left between them. The CDR3 is 14 residues long. Germline V lookup: CDR1 SGHAT, CDR2 FQNNGV.

In its sample, this clonotype was seen once. V and J are TRBV20-1 and TRBJ2-7; tentative D call: TRBD1 (6 bases). V was trimmed by 3 bases and J by 7 bases, leaving 16 bases between them. This CDR3 is built from 13 residues. The germline V gene encodes CDR1 DFQATT and CDR2 SNEGSKA (reference sequence). The CDR3 nucleotides read TGCAGTGCTAGGACAGGTCAGGGAAGGGAGCAGTACTTC. It specifies CSARTGQGREQYF.

The rearrangement joins TRBV5-1 to TRBJ2-3; D is tentatively TRBD1 or TRBD2 (5 bases each). CDR3 length equals 16 residues. V dropped 3 bases and J dropped 2 bases, with 16 bases sitting between them. Germline values: CDR1 SGHRS, CDR2 YFSETQ. For the CDR3, the DNA is TGCGCCAGCAGCTCCGGTAGCGCAGGGACCACAGATACGCAGTATTTT. Its translation is CASSSGSAGTTDTQYF. The entire variable domain, with the rest obtained from reference TRBV5-1 and TRBJ2-3, is as follows: KAGVTQTPRYLIKTRGQQVTLSCSPISGHRSVSWYQQTPGQGLQFLFEYFSETQRNKGNFPGRFSGRQFSNSRSEMNVSTLELGDSALYLCASSSGSAGTTDTQYFGPGTRLTVL.

This clonotype was picked up a small number of times. V and J are TRBV4-1 and TRBJ2-3; 13 bases match TRBD2. CDR3 size: 15 residues. Per germline, CDR1 MGHRA and CDR2 YSYEKL. V dropped 4 bases and J dropped 7; count of bases not matched to a gene: 5. The CDR3 spells CASSLLAGGRNTQYF. Here the CDR3 DNA reads TGCGCCAGCAGCCTACTAGCGGGGGGGCGGAATACGCAGTATTTT.

This clonotype was detected only a few times. The junction shows a germline mismatch at one end, possibly a read error. The chain is built from TRBV7-9 and TRBJ2-7; 12 bases match TRBD2. The CDR3 is made up of 15 amino acids. CDR1 and CDR2 (germline): SEHNR, FQNEAQ (reference sequence). CDR3 amino acids: CAGSLSSGGAYEQYF. As DNA, the CDR3 is TGTGCCGGCAGCCTCTCTAGCGGGGGGGCCTACGAGCAGTACTTC.

The chain couples TRBV28 to TRBJ2-5, with 10 bases aligning to TRBD2. Germline CDR1 is MDHEN and CDR2 is SYDVKM. The CDR3 contains 14 residues. J lost 1 base, V lost 8 bases, and 4 bases had no gene match. This chain's CDR3 is CASLLAGPQETQYF. The CDR3 bases are TGTGCCAGCCTACTAGCGGGGCCCCAAGAGACCCAGTACTTC. The complete variable domain, with remaining parts taken from reference TRBV28 and TRBJ2-5, reads DVKVTQSSRYLVKRTGEKVFLECVQDMDHENMFWYRQDPGLGLRLIYFSYDVKMKEKGDIPEGYSVSREKKERFSLILESASTNQTSMYLCASLLAGPQETQYFGPGTRLLVL.

This clonotype was found a few times. The chain combines TRBV15 with TRBJ1-2, with D possibly matching TRBD1 (5 bases). From germline, CDR1 is LNHNV and CDR2 YYDKDF (reference sequence). V lost 0 bases and J lost 3, with 14 bases in between. There are 16 residues in the CDR3. The CDR3 nucleotides read TGTGCCACCAGCAGAGATCGGGGCAGGGTGGACTATGGCTACACCTTC. It specifies CATSRDRGRVDYGYTF.

The table lists this clonotype with a few counts. The rearrangement links TRBV27 to TRBJ2-7, with no clear D. V was pared by 6 bases and J by 4 bases, with 19 bases between. The CDR3 extends over 15 amino acids. Germline assignment: CDR1 MNHEY and CDR2 SMNVEV (reference sequence). The CDR3 region has the DNA TGTGCCAGCAGCCAACGTTGGGGTAATGAGTACGAGCAGTACTTC. Protein: CASSQRWGNEYEQYF.

Only a few counts were recorded for this clonotype. CDR3 in amino acids: CASSLSPGEETQYF. The CDR3 DNA reads TGCGCCAGCAGCTTGTCCCCAGGGGAGGAGACCCAGTACTTC. The chain employs TRBV5-1 and TRBJ2-5; a weak D match, TRBD1 (6 bases). V was clipped by 1 base and J by 5 bases, with 12 bases between them. CDR3 size: 14 residues. Germline CDR1 is SGHRS and CDR2 is YFSETQ. The full variable domain, its missing parts supplied by reference TRBV5-1 and TRBJ2-5, is KAGVTQTPRYLIKTRGQQVTLSCSPISGHRSVSWYQQTPGQGLQFLFEYFSETQRNKGNFPGRFSGRQFSNSRSEMNVSTLELGDSALYLCASSLSPGEETQYFGPGTRLLVL.

The chain recombines TRBV24-1 with TRBJ2-2; D unclear. Germline V gene lookup returns CDR1 KGHDR and CDR2 SFDVKD. This CDR3 has 15 amino acids. Trimming pared 4 bases from V and 5 bases from J, leaving 13 bases between. The CDR3 spells CATSEQISGTGELFF. CDR3 nucleotides: TGTGCCACCAGTGAGCAAATTTCCGGGACCGGGGAGCTGTTTTTT.

This clonotype was counted only a few times. V gene TRBV18 combines with J gene TRBJ1-1, with TRBD1 matching over 10 bases. The V and J ends lost 4 bases and 5 bases, in that order; junction bases with no gene match: 7. CDR3 length: 15 amino acids. Germline CDR1 KGHSH, CDR2 LQKENI. The CDR3 DNA reads as TGTGCCAGCTCACTTCGGACAGGGGGTTGGACTGAAGCTTTCTTT. It codes for CASSLRTGGWTEAFF.

This clonotype has a count of ten or more. The V call is TRBV7-2, the J call TRBJ2-1, with 8 bases fitting TRBD1. This CDR3 is 16 amino acids long. Losses at the gene ends were 4 bases for V and 4 bases for J; bases not matched to a gene: 9. Germline values: CDR1 SGHTA, CDR2 FQGNSA. CDR3 region: CASSSQGDRWYNEQFF. In nucleotides, the CDR3 is TGTGCCAGCAGCTCGCAGGGGGACAGGTGGTACAATGAGCAGTTCTTC.

The rearrangement links TRBV20-1 to TRBJ2-7; no clear D gene. The V and J ends lost 5 bases and 7 bases respectively, with 15 bases between them. The CDR3 runs to 12 residues. Germline CDR1 and CDR2: DFQATT and SNEGSKA (reference sequence). DNA of the CDR3: TGCAGTGCTTCCCGTGGATTGTGGGAGCAGTACTTC. Translating gives CSASRGLWEQYF.

The chain joins TRBV9 to TRBJ1-1, with TRBD1 matching 9 bases. Trimming took 0 bases from V and 2 from J; bases not matched to a gene: 2. Per the germline V gene, CDR1 is SGDLS and CDR2 is YYNGEE. This CDR3 region has 15 residues. CDR3 loop: CASSVGQGGNTEAFF. For the CDR3, the DNA is TGTGCCAGCAGCGTAGGACAGGGGGGAAACACTGAAGCTTTCTTT.

Of note for this clonotype: One junction end does not reproduce the germline sequence, and a read error may be involved. This chain links TRBV3-1 with TRBJ2-3; 10 bases line up with TRBD2. The CDR3 is 14 residues long. CDR1 and CDR2 from the germline V gene are LGHDT and YNNKEL (reference sequence). CDR3 bases: TGTGCCAGCAGGTCTAGCGGGGGAACAGATACGGAGTATTTT. Protein: CASRSSGGTDTEYF.

At least ten counts were recorded for this clonotype. The chain recombines TRBV29-1 with TRBJ2-3, with TRBD2 matching 11 bases. V lost 5 bases, J lost 6 bases, and 13 bases stayed unmatched. The germline gives CDR1 SQVTM, CDR2 ANQGSEA. The CDR3 sequence is 16 residues long. The CDR3, as DNA: TGCAGCGTTCGCCTTAGGTTAGCGGGGGGGCCGGATACGCAGTATTTT. Amino acid sequence: CSVRLRLAGGPDTQYF.

This clonotype was seen only a few times. V usage is TRBV5-6 and J usage is TRBJ2-3; 8 bases map to TRBD2. Germline-derived CDR1 and CDR2 are SGHDT and YYEEEE. The CDR3 spans 14 residues. J gave up 5 bases and V 9 bases, and 11 bases lay outside the gene matches. In nucleotides, the CDR3 is TGTGCCACCTCCGGAGCAAGCGGGGGAGATACGCAGTATTTT. Translated, it gives CATSGASGGDTQYF.

The chain links TRBV9 to TRBJ1-2; tentatively, D is TRBD1 (6 bases). V lost 9 bases, J lost 1 base, and 22 bases lay in between. The CDR3 spans 16 residues. Germline V gene lookup returns CDR1 SGDLS and CDR2 YYNGEE. The DNA of the CDR3 is TGTGCCACCCCCAGGGGCAAAGGGGTTGGTAACTATGGCTACACCTTC. Its protein product is CATPRGKGVGNYGYTF. Filled out from reference TRBV9 and TRBJ1-2, the complete variable domain reads DSGVTQTPKHLITATGQRVTLRCSPRSGDLSVYWYQQSLDQGLQFLIQYYNGEERAKGNILERFSAQQFPDLHSELNLSSLELGDSALYFCATPRGKGVGNYGYTFGSGTRLTVV.

V gene TRBV7-3 combines with J gene TRBJ2-3; D remains unclear. The CDR3 contains 14 residues. V was clipped by 2 bases and J by 0 bases, with 6 bases between them. Germline V gives CDR1 SGHTA, CDR2 FQGTGA. The CDR3 DNA follows: TGTGCCAGCAGCTTAGTGAGTAGCACAGATACGCAGTATTTT. It translates to CASSLVSSTDTQYF.

There are a few counts of this clonotype. The chain combines TRBV6-2 or TRBV6-3 with TRBJ2-5, with D unclear. Trimming removed 4 bases from V and 1 base from J, with 13 bases in between. Germline loops: CDR1 MNHEY, CDR2 SVGEGT. CDR3 length: 15 amino acids. CDR3 coding DNA: TGTGCCAGCAGTTCCTTTCGAGTAGGCCAAGAGACCCAGTACTTC. This sequence encodes CASSSFRVGQETQYF.

In its sample, this clonotype was seen a few times. The chain has TRBV20-1 and TRBJ2-7; TRBD2 might be the D (6 bases). Trimming shortened V by 6 bases and J by 2 bases, and 14 bases separated the two germline ends. Germline CDR1 and CDR2: DFQATT and SNEGSKA (reference sequence). CDR3 length: 13 amino acids. CDR3 DNA: TGCAGTGCCCCGGACTACCGCACCTACGAGCAGTACGTC. Translated: CSAPDYRTYEQYV.

This clonotype was seen more than once but under ten times. This chain uses TRBV10-1 with TRBJ2-7; D call uncertain. Germline CDR1 WNHNN, CDR2 SYGVQD (reference sequence). This CDR3 region has 10 residues. This CDR3 is CAKWRYEQYV. In DNA, the CDR3 is TGCGCGAAATGGCGGTACGAGCAGTACGTC.

A few counts support this clonotype. The chain employs TRBV18 and TRBJ1-1, with D perhaps matching TRBD1 (5 bases). The CDR3 covers 16 residues. The germline V gene has CDR1 KGHSH and CDR2 LQKENI. V gave up 3 bases and J gave up 1 base, with 15 bases separating them. CDR3 sequence (DNA): TGTGCCAGCTCACCCGCCGGGGGGGGGTCGAACACTGAAGCTTTCTTT. It translates to CASSPAGGGSNTEAFF.

This clonotype occurred a few times. The V and J genes are TRBV7-9 and TRBJ1-6; TRBD1 aligns across 10 bases. Germline CDR1 is SEHNR and CDR2 is FQNEAQ (reference sequence). V was pared by 6 bases and J by 10 bases, with 9 bases of the junction left unmatched. CDR3 length equals 15 residues. CDR3 amino acids: CASSPTGGGQSPLHF. In DNA form, the CDR3 reads TGTGCCAGCAGTCCGACAGGGGGCGGACAATCACCCCTCCACTTT.

The V call is TRBV6-6, the J call TRBJ1-6; 9 bases map to TRBD1. After removal of 10 bases from V and 7 bases from J, the junction contained 8 bases not matched to a gene. The V gene's germline CDR1 is MNHNY and CDR2 SVGAGI (reference sequence). This CDR3 contains 14 residues. CDR3 loop: CAIGRTGANSPLHF. Written as DNA, the CDR3 is TGTGCCATAGGGAGGACAGGGGCCAATTCACCCCTCCACTTT.